A selection of T cell receptor beta chains follows, all from one sample in a study of cytomegalovirus exposure and HLA in healthy donors. The assay was immunoSEQ multiplex PCR, and TCRdb's table has in-frame clones only and misses some. The sample lists approximately 150,000 clones, approximately 90% occurring once. Material: PBMCs. These receptors all come from a woman in her 30s in good health and CMV-seronegative. Both conserved end residues are part of each CDR3. The D gene is left open where the match is weak. The size field is filled for only some rows; it gives once, few, many or a size class.

cdr3_nt	cdr3_aa	j_call	v_call	d_call	clone_size
TGTGCCAGCAGCTTAGCACCGGGGTTTAGCACAGATACGCAGTATTTT	CASSLAPGFSTDTQYF	TRBJ2-3	TRBV11-3	-	-
TGTGCCAGCAAGCGGGGCAATGAGCAGTTCTTC	CASKRGNEQFF	TRBJ2-1	TRBV9	TRBD2	-
TGCGCCAGCAGCCCGATGGGGGGAGGTTTATCGCTAGCGGGAGGAACTGACACCGGGGAGCTGTTTTTT	CASSPMGGGLSLAGGTDTGELFF	TRBJ2-2	TRBV5-1	TRBD2	-
TGTGCCAGCAGCCGGGACAGGGCCCCCGGCGAGCAGTACTTC	CASSRDRAPGEQYF	TRBJ2-7	TRBV7-2	TRBD1	-
TGTGCCAGCAGAGGGCCGGGACAGAATCAGCCCCAGCATTTT	CASRGPGQNQPQHF	TRBJ1-5	TRBV27	TRBD1	-
TGCGCCAGCAGCCCCGGACAGGGGCTACTCTATGGCTACACCTTC	CASSPGQGLLYGYTF	TRBJ1-2	TRBV5-1	TRBD1	-
TGTGCCAGCAGTTTACGGTCGGCGGGCACAGTGAATGAGCAGTTCTTC	CASSLRSAGTVNEQFF	TRBJ2-1	TRBV7-8	-	-
TGTGCCAGCTCACCAAGGACAGTCCTGGAGCAGTACTTC	CASSPRTVLEQYF	TRBJ2-7	TRBV18	-	-
TGCGCCAGCTCCCGCCAGGCCGGCACAGATACGCAGTATTTT	CASSRQAGTDTQYF	TRBJ2-3	TRBV5-1	-	once
TGTGCCAGCAGTCTCTTAGGCGCGGATGAGCAGTTCTTC	CASSLLGADEQFF	TRBJ2-1	TRBV27	-	few
TGTGCCAGCAGCTCGGACAGGGGTGGTGAAGCTTTCTTT	CASSSDRGGEAFF	TRBJ1-1	TRBV5-4	TRBD1	-
TGTGCCAGCAGCTCACTCCGGGACAGGGGCGACTATGGCTACACCTTC	CASSSLRDRGDYGYTF	TRBJ1-2	TRBV11-2	TRBD1	few
TGTGCCAGCAGCGTAGGCGGATATGCCGGGGAGCTGTTTTTT	CASSVGGYAGELFF	TRBJ2-2	TRBV9	-	-
TGTGCCAGCTCACCACCCGGGGTTTCGAGCTACGAGCAGTACTTC	CASSPPGVSSYEQYF	TRBJ2-7	TRBV18	-	-
TGTGCCAGCAGTGATAGTCAGCTAGCGGGAGGAGGAGAGACCCAGTACTTC	CASSDSQLAGGGETQYF	TRBJ2-5	TRBV2	TRBD2	-
TGTGCCAGTAGTATGTTTCGGGGAGGGAACATTCAGTACTTC	CASSMFRGGNIQYF	TRBJ2-4	TRBV19	TRBD2	-
TGTGCCAGCAGCAGTAGCTTGGCGGGGGGGCGGGAGACCCAGTACTTC	CASSSSLAGGRETQYF	TRBJ2-5	TRBV7-2	TRBD2	-
TGCGCCAGCAGCACGGGACTAGCTTCCTACAATGAGCAGTTCTTC	CASSTGLASYNEQFF	TRBJ2-1	TRBV5-1	TRBD2	-
TGTGCCAGCAGCTCATCAAAAGAGCGGCTTTTGGTGGACACCATATATTTT	CASSSSKERLLVDTIYF	TRBJ1-3	TRBV13	-	-
TGTGCCAGCAGTGAGGAAGGGCTAGCGGGGGCCGCCAATGAGCAGTTCTTC	CASSEEGLAGAANEQFF	TRBJ2-1	TRBV2	TRBD2	-
TGTGCCAGCAGTTTTTCAGCGGGAGGGCCTAGATACGAGCAGTACTTC	CASSFSAGGPRYEQYF	TRBJ2-7	TRBV28	TRBD2	-
TGTGCCATCCGGGGGGTGGACACCGGGGAGCTGTTTTTT	CAIRGVDTGELFF	TRBJ2-2	TRBV10-3	TRBD2	-
TGTGCCAGCAGCCCGTTAACAGGTATCTACGAGCAGTACTTC	CASSPLTGIYEQYF	TRBJ2-7	TRBV11-2	-	-
TGTGCCAGCAGCTTGGACAGGGGGAATGAGCAGTTCTTC	CASSLDRGNEQFF	TRBJ2-1	TRBV11-2	TRBD1	-
TGCGCCAGCAGCCGAGGCGGGACTAGCGGGGGGGACAATGAGCAGTTCTTC	CASSRGGTSGGDNEQFF	TRBJ2-1	TRBV4-3	TRBD2	once
TGCGCCAGCAGCTTGGGACTAGCGGGAGTAGAAGGCGAGCAGTACTTC	CASSLGLAGVEGEQYF	TRBJ2-7	TRBV5-1	TRBD2	-
TGTGCCAGCAGGTACCCAGGGAAGACTAACTATGGCTACACCTTC	CASRYPGKTNYGYTF	TRBJ1-2	TRBV6-6	-	once
TGTGCCAGCAGCGATACGATAGGGGGCGAGCAGTTCTTC	CASSDTIGGEQFF	TRBJ2-1	TRBV27	TRBD1	-
TGTGCCAGCAGCTTAGGGGGGGTGAGTGGCTCACCCCTCCACTTT	CASSLGGVSGSPLHF	TRBJ1-6	TRBV7-2	-	-
TGCGCCAGCAGTCCCGGGACAGGGTCGGAGACCCAGTACTTC	CASSPGTGSETQYF	TRBJ2-5	TRBV10-1	TRBD1	-
TGTGCCTGGGGACAAAGCGGGGAGACCCAGTACTTC	CAWGQSGETQYF	TRBJ2-5	TRBV30	-	-
TGTGCCAGCAGTTACACCGGGGATCAGCCCCAGCATTTT	CASSYTGDQPQHF	TRBJ1-5	TRBV6-5	-	few
TGTGCCAGCGGACTCCGGGGGAGGGTGTTATACGAGCAGTACTTC	CASGLRGRVLYEQYF	TRBJ2-7	TRBV28	TRBD2	-
TGCGCCAGCAGACCGCTAGCGGGAGGGTCCAATGAGCAGTTCTTC	CASRPLAGGSNEQFF	TRBJ2-1	TRBV5-1	TRBD2	-
TGTGCCAGCAGTGAATATGGGGTGGGGACAACCCGTCGGGAGACCCAGTACTTC	CASSEYGVGTTRRETQYF	TRBJ2-5	TRBV25-1	-	few
TGTGCCAGCAGATTCTGTCGGACTGAAGCTTTCTTT	CASRFCRTEAFF	TRBJ1-1	TRBV21-1	-	-
TGTGCCAGCAGTTTCTTCCGGTCCCACTACGAGCAGTACTTC	CASSFFRSHYEQYF	TRBJ2-7	TRBV28	-	-
TGTGCCAGCAGCTTAGTCCAGATCTCCTACAATGAGCAGTTCTTC	CASSLVQISYNEQFF	TRBJ2-1	TRBV7-9	-	-
TGTGCCAGTAGATGGACAAGGGACACCGGGGAGCTGTTTTTT	CASRWTRDTGELFF	TRBJ2-2	TRBV19	-	few
TGTGCCAGCAGTACGAGACAGGGCGGCAATCAGCCCCAGCATTTT	CASSTRQGGNQPQHF	TRBJ1-5	TRBV28	TRBD1	-